The clone carrying this TCR beta chain was picked up many times. The antigen remains undetermined. Template material for amplifying TCR beta CDR3 regions consisted of RNA transcripts. The HTBI primer set was used in a first-round RT-PCR of the TCR CDR3. MiXCR, run by TCRdb on the multiplex PCR reads, gives a single entry per CDR3 protein. This table holds around 450,000 distinct CDR3 sequences, approximately 14% found once. This CDR3 is 15 amino acids long. CDR1 and CDR2 from the germline V gene are PRHDT and FYEKMQ (reference sequence). V was cut by 0 bases and J by 3 bases, with 9 bases left in between. This entry comes from a study of T cells in Graves' hyperthyroidism and ophthalmopathy. General study points: Before onset, ophthalmopathy was predicted by the model a median approximately 6.5 months earlier. Blood held most thyroid clonotypes expanded above 0.001 frequency.

Subjects aged 18 to 65 presented with newly diagnosed hyperthyroidism of less than 2 months' duration. The study left out patients who had uncontrolled infection, other autoimmune disease, pregnancy or lactation. This receptor was obtained from a woman between 18 and 29 years old with Graves' hyperthyroidism. The sequenced sample consisted of blood. J is TRBJ1-5 and V is TRBV13; D is unclear. CDR3 sequence: CASSLGRQFNQPQHF. CDR3 bases: TGTGCCAGCAGCTTAGGGCGGCAGTTCAATCAGCCCCAGCATTTT.